These 32 T cell receptor beta chains were all obtained from the same sample, sequenced in a study of graft-versus-host responses after intestinal transplantation. These receptors are not linked to any known antigen. Clones were sequenced by immunoSEQ multiplex PCR, and TCRdb holds only the in-frame ones, with some missing. The table includes tens of thousands of clones, 82% detected once. Sequences were derived from unstimulated CD4+ T cells sorted from spleen or lymph node cells, sampled before intestinal transplant. The source of these receptors is a human donor who received an intestinal transplant.

The chain couples TRBV10-1 to TRBJ2-3, with 12 bases identical to TRBD2. Germline assignment: CDR1 WNHNN and CDR2 SYGVQD (reference sequence). The CDR3 totals 16 residues. The V and J ends lost 6 bases and 0 bases, in that order; junction bases with no gene match: 4. This CDR3 is CASSAGTSGSTDTQYF. For the CDR3, the DNA is TGCGCCAGCAGCGCCGGGACTAGCGGGAGCACAGATACGCAGTATTTT.

The table lists this clone with a count of one. The gene calls are TRBV29-1 and TRBJ2-1; maybe TRBD1 (6 bases). Trimming took off 7 bases at V and 5 bases at J, with 15 bases between the two ends. The CDR3 spans 13 residues. CDR1 is SQVTM, CDR2 ANQGSEA, per germline. This CDR3 reads CSARQVPNNEQFF. CDR3 sequence (DNA): TGCAGCGCTAGACAGGTTCCCAACAATGAGCAGTTCTTC.

This clone was seen only a few times. The chain recombines TRBV4-1 with TRBJ2-7, with D unclear. Trimming stripped 3 bases from V and 9 bases from J, with 9 bases between. Germline CDR1 MGHRA, CDR2 YSYEKL. This CDR3 contains 11 residues. The DNA for the CDR3 is TGCGCCAGCAGCCAGGGAATCGGGCAGTACTTC. Its protein product is CASSQGIGQYF.

In DNA form, the CDR3 reads TGTGCCAGCTCATCCGGGACAGGAGATTACGAGCAGTACTTC. Translating it yields CASSSGTGDYEQYF. This sequence joins TRBV18 and TRBJ2-7; TRBD1 matches 8 bases. V shed 5 bases and J 4 bases; nucleotides not matched to a gene: 7. This CDR3 spans 14 amino acids. Germline lookup yields CDR1 KGHSH and CDR2 LQKENI.

The CDR3 sequence is CASSFDRGLAGGAPGTQYF. The CDR3 bases are TGTGCCAGCAGCTTTGACCGGGGACTAGCGGGGGGGGCCCCGGGGACCCAGTACTTC. The chain employs TRBV7-6 and TRBJ2-5; 16 nucleotides line up with TRBD2. J gave up 7 bases and V 3 bases, and 14 bases lay outside the gene matches. Germline V gene sequence: CDR1 SGHVS, CDR2 FNYEAQ. The CDR3 sequence is 19 residues long.

This chain connects TRBV7-2 to TRBJ2-3; 9 positions agree with TRBD1. Germline V gene data show CDR1 as SGHTA and CDR2 as FQGNSA. CDR3 length: 17 amino acids. Unmatched junction bases numbered 14, after V lost 5 bases and J lost 5 bases. The CDR3 DNA sequence: TGTGCCAGCAGCCCTTTGGACAGGGGCCCTTCACGAGATACGCAGTATTTT. It is translated as CASSPLDRGPSRDTQYF.

V is TRBV10-3 and J is TRBJ2-5; perhaps TRBD2 as D (5 bases). The CDR3 runs 16 residues. Trimming removed 6 bases from V and 7 bases from J, with 24 bases in between. Germline lookup yields CDR1 ENHRY and CDR2 SYGVKD. CDR3 sequence reads: CAIRDHGLGLKATQYF. The DNA for the CDR3 is TGTGCCATCAGGGATCATGGACTCGGATTGAAGGCGACCCAGTACTTC.

The V gene is TRBV9, the J gene TRBJ2-5; no reliable D call. V was clipped by 1 base and J by 5 bases, with 12 bases between them. Per the germline V gene, CDR1 is SGDLS and CDR2 is YYNGEE. There are 14 residues in the CDR3. CDR3 sequence reads: CASSVSVKGETQYF. The CDR3 region has the DNA TGTGCCAGCAGCGTATCGGTCAAAGGGGAGACCCAGTACTTC.

V and J are TRBV2 and TRBJ2-7, with D unresolved. Germline CDR1 is SNHLY and CDR2 is FYNNEI. The CDR3 consists of 12 residues. Trimming pared 2 bases from V and 4 bases from J, leaving 6 bases between. The CDR3 DNA reads as TGTGCCAGCAGTGAACAGGAATACGAGCAGTACTTC. It specifies CASSEQEYEQYF.

The V and J genes are TRBV10-3 and TRBJ2-5; D might be TRBD2 (6 bases). With 6 bases removed from V and 4 bases from J, the gap between germline ends came to 9 bases. CDR3 size: 12 residues. CDR1 ENHRY and CDR2 SYGVKD come from the germline V gene. CDR3 protein: CAIRAGSETQYF. The CDR3 DNA follows: TGTGCCATCAGGGCGGGGTCAGAGACCCAGTACTTC.

This clone was counted a few times. The gene calls are TRBV6-1 and TRBJ2-4; 11 nucleotides align to TRBD2. There are 15 residues in the CDR3. Germline assignment: CDR1 MNHNS and CDR2 SASEGT. V was pared by 4 bases and J by 7 bases, with 6 bases of the junction left unmatched. The CDR3 region is CASSVSSGGANIQYF. Written as DNA, the CDR3 is TGTGCCAGCAGTGTTAGTAGCGGGGGGGCCAACATTCAGTACTTC.

This clone was seen only a few times. The V gene is TRBV9, the J gene TRBJ2-7, with 9 bases that match TRBD1. Germline trimming cut 2 bases from V and 2 bases from J; bases unmatched to any gene: 5. Looked up from germline, CDR1 is SGDLS and CDR2 is YYNGEE. CDR3 length: 15 amino acids. As DNA, the CDR3 is TGTGCCAGCAGCGTCGGGACAGGGCTACCCTACGAGCAGTACTTC. As protein: CASSVGTGLPYEQYF. Complete variable domain (other parts from reference TRBV9 and TRBJ2-7): DSGVTQTPKHLITATGQRVTLRCSPRSGDLSVYWYQQSLDQGLQFLIQYYNGEERAKGNILERFSAQQFPDLHSELNLSSLELGDSALYFCASSVGTGLPYEQYFGPGTRLTVT.

The chain employs TRBV5-5 and TRBJ2-7, with 8 bases fitting TRBD2. The V gene's germline CDR1 is SGHKS and CDR2 YYEKEE (reference sequence). With 5 bases clipped from V and 0 bases from J, the junction kept 13 bases outside the gene matches. This CDR3 has 17 amino acids. CDR3 nucleotides: TGTGCCAGCAGACCCTTGGGGTTAGCGGGATACTCCTACGAGCAGTACTTC. Amino acids: CASRPLGLAGYSYEQYF.

The chain combines TRBV29-1 with TRBJ2-5, with D perhaps matching TRBD1 (7 bases). The CDR3 consists of 12 residues. The V end was cut by 4 bases, the J end by 5 bases, with 11 bases between. Germline values: CDR1 SQVTM, CDR2 ANQGSEA. Written as DNA, the CDR3 is TGCAGCGTTGGACCAGGGGGGGAGACCCAGTACTTC. Its translation is CSVGPGGETQYF.

The chain uses TRBV10-3 and TRBJ2-3; TRBD2 matches at 8 bases. CDR1 and CDR2 (germline): ENHRY, SYGVKD. CDR3 size: 16 residues. The V gene end was trimmed by 0 bases and the J gene end by 1 base; junction bases not matched to a gene: 3. CDR3 DNA sequence: TGTGCCATCAGTGAGTCGAGCGGGAGTGGCACAGATACGCAGTATTTT. Residues: CAISESSGSGTDTQYF.

The chain combines TRBV6-5 with TRBJ1-5, with 8 nucleotides matching TRBD1. CDR1 and CDR2 from the germline V gene are MNHEY and SVGAGI. V was clipped by 8 bases and J by 5 bases; unmatched bases: 11. The CDR3 loop spans 15 amino acids. The CDR3 loop reads CASYARTGSDQPQHF. The CDR3 DNA sequence: TGTGCCAGCTATGCCCGGACAGGGTCCGATCAGCCCCAGCATTTT.

The genes are TRBV6-1 and TRBJ2-3; 8 bases are a match to TRBD2. The germline V gene has CDR1 MNHNS and CDR2 SASEGT. The CDR3 totals 15 residues. Losses at the gene ends were 6 bases for V and 1 base for J; bases not matched to a gene: 6. This CDR3 is CASRRTSFRTDTQYF. The CDR3, as DNA: TGTGCCAGCAGGCGGACTAGCTTCCGCACAGATACGCAGTATTTT.

This chain joins TRBV6-1 and TRBJ2-1; possible D gene TRBD1, 6 bases. Germline CDR1 and CDR2: MNHNS and SASEGT. V was shortened by 4 bases and J by 1 base, with 11 bases between the two germline ends. CDR3 length equals 15 residues. The CDR3 here is CASSVGGASYNEQFF. The CDR3 nucleotides are TGTGCCAGCAGTGTTGGGGGCGCTTCCTACAATGAGCAGTTCTTC.

This clone was observed a few times. The chain uses TRBV5-6 and TRBJ1-2; 10 bases are shared with TRBD1. Germline CDR1 reads SGHDT; CDR2 reads YYEEEE. The CDR3 is 13 amino acids. V lost 7 bases to trimming and J lost 8 bases; unmatched junction nucleotides: 8. The CDR3 DNA follows: TGTGCCAGCCGGGACAGGGGACTATGGGGCTACACCTTC. Translation: CASRDRGLWGYTF.

The V call is TRBV28, the J call TRBJ1-4, with 8 bases identical to TRBD1. Germline CDR1 MDHEN, CDR2 SYDVKM. The CDR3 is 13 amino acids. With 3 bases clipped from V and 6 bases from J, the junction kept 0 bases outside the gene matches. The CDR3 sequence is CASSLTGDEKLFF. The CDR3 DNA reads TGTGCCAGCAGTTTGACAGGGGATGAAAAACTGTTTTTT.

The DNA for the CDR3 is TGTGCCAGCAGCACCCAGGCCGGGACAGGGACAGATACGCAGTATTTT. Amino acids: CASSTQAGTGTDTQYF. The chain joins TRBV7-3 to TRBJ2-3, with 9 bases fitting TRBD1. V gave up 5 bases and J gave up 3 bases; unmatched junction bases: 9. The CDR3 spans 16 residues. Looked up from germline, CDR1 is SGHTA and CDR2 is FQGTGA.

The chain recombines TRBV19 with TRBJ1-1; TRBD1 is a possible D gene (6 bases). The germline gives CDR1 LNHDA, CDR2 SQIVND (reference sequence). This CDR3 region has 15 residues. With 2 bases removed from V and 0 bases from J, the gap between germline ends came to 10 bases. The CDR3 nucleotides read TGTGCCAGTAGTATACGGGGGGCTATGAACACTGAAGCTTTCTTT. Translation gives CASSIRGAMNTEAFF.

This chain connects TRBV7-3 to TRBJ2-7; 7 bases align to TRBD1. The CDR3 totals 18 residues. After removal of 5 bases from V and 1 base from J, the junction contained 17 bases not matched to a gene. Per germline, CDR1 SGHTA and CDR2 FQGTGA. The CDR3, as DNA: TGTGCCAGCAGCCCCGCGCCCACAGGGGCCATTTCATCCTACGAGCAGTACTTC. Amino acid sequence: CASSPAPTGAISSYEQYF.

The V gene is TRBV15, the J gene TRBJ2-3; the D is unclear. The V and J ends lost 1 base and 1 base respectively, with 12 bases between them. The CDR3 extends over 16 amino acids. Germline CDR1 LNHNV, CDR2 YYDKDF (reference sequence). Written as DNA, the CDR3 is TGTGCCACCAGCAGAGTCTCTTACGACGGCACAGATACGCAGTATTTT. Its protein is CATSRVSYDGTDTQYF.

The chain joins TRBV4-2 to TRBJ1-1; D is uncertain. Germline V lookup: CDR1 LGHNA, CDR2 YNFKEQ. V was shortened by 0 bases and J by 4 bases, with 24 bases between the two germline ends. The CDR3 length is 19 residues. The CDR3 protein is CASSQEIALDGGLGTEAFF. Here the CDR3 DNA reads TGTGCCAGCAGCCAAGAAATTGCCTTGGACGGAGGGCTGGGCACTGAAGCTTTCTTT.

This rearrangement joins TRBV9 to TRBJ1-2; possibly TRBD1 for D (5 bases). The ends were cut back, 3 bases at V and 5 bases at J, with 11 bases in the middle. CDR3 length equals 13 residues. CDR1 is SGDLS, CDR2 YYNGEE, per germline. The CDR3 loop reads CASSGSGLYGYTF. CDR3 nucleotides: TGTGCCAGCAGCGGGTCAGGGTTGTATGGCTACACCTTC. The entire variable domain, with the rest obtained from reference TRBV9 and TRBJ1-2, is as follows: DSGVTQTPKHLITATGQRVTLRCSPRSGDLSVYWYQQSLDQGLQFLIQYYNGEERAKGNILERFSAQQFPDLHSELNLSSLELGDSALYFCASSGSGLYGYTFGSGTRLTVV.

The chain employs TRBV7-9 and TRBJ1-1, with 11 bases lining up with TRBD1. CDR1 and CDR2 (germline): SEHNR, FQNEAQ (reference sequence). The V segment lost 7 bases and the J segment 6 bases; nucleotides outside the gene matches: 7. The CDR3 loop spans 14 amino acids. CDR3 DNA sequence: TGTGCCAGCACCCCCGGGACAGGGGGGTCTGAAGCTTTCTTT. This sequence encodes CASTPGTGGSEAFF.

This clone has just one count. One junction end disagrees with the germline gene, perhaps due to a read error. The rearrangement joins TRBV6-8 to TRBJ2-1, with 8 bases aligning to TRBD2. Germline V gene sequence: CDR1 MNHGY, CDR2 SAAAGT. CDR3 size: 17 residues. CDR3 coding DNA: TGTGCCAGCAGTCACTCCCGGGCCCCGGGACTAGGCGATGAGCAGTTCTTC. This gives the protein CASSHSRAPGLGDEQFF.

The chain is built from TRBV6-1 and TRBJ1-3; the match to TRBD1 covers 8 bases. CDR1 and CDR2 from the germline V gene are MNHNS and SASEGT. Trimming took 4 bases from V and 3 from J; bases not matched to a gene: 5. The CDR3 runs 15 residues. This CDR3 is CASSADRGYGNTIYF. In DNA, the CDR3 is TGTGCCAGCAGTGCAGACAGGGGATATGGAAACACCATATATTTT.

This clone appeared once. V is TRBV18 and J is TRBJ2-2; 8 nucleotides line up with TRBD1. CDR1 and CDR2 (germline): KGHSH, LQKENI. Germline trimming cut 8 bases from V and 0 bases from J; bases unmatched to any gene: 14. The CDR3 spans 18 residues. CDR3 residues: CASARFGQGMANTGELFF. The DNA for the CDR3 is TGTGCCAGCGCTCGCTTTGGACAGGGCATGGCGAACACCGGGGAGCTGTTTTTT.

V is TRBV7-6 and J is TRBJ2-1; TRBD1 agrees at 11 bases. Germline lookup yields CDR1 SGHVS and CDR2 FNYEAQ. With 5 bases clipped from V and 6 bases from J, the junction kept 9 bases outside the gene matches. The CDR3 covers 16 residues. CDR3 amino acids: CASSIYPGTGGNEQFF. The CDR3 DNA reads TGTGCCAGCAGCATCTACCCCGGGACAGGGGGCAATGAGCAGTTCTTC.

This rearrangement joins TRBV7-9 to TRBJ1-1, with 8 bases fitting TRBD1. In germline, CDR1 is SEHNR, CDR2 FQNEAQ (reference sequence). After removal of 1 base from V and 10 bases from J, the junction contained 2 bases not matched to a gene. The CDR3 runs 12 residues. In nucleotides, the CDR3 is TGTGCCAGCAGCTTAGGCGGACAGGGAGCTTTCTTT. Encoded protein: CASSLGGQGAFF. The full variable domain, its missing parts supplied by reference TRBV7-9 and TRBJ1-1, is DTGVSQNPRHKITKRGQNVTFRCDPISEHNRLYWYRQTLGQGPEFLTYFQNEAQLEKSRLLSDRFSAERPKGSFSTLEIQRTEQGDSAMYLCASSLGGQGAFFGQGTRLTVV.